This TCR beta chain was obtained from a study of lymphopenia after photon versus proton radiotherapy. The study, taken as a whole, reports: Authors raise, but do not show, better survival with proton therapy. Relative stability marked proton patients; photon patients lost diversity and naive cells. In patients who died, overall survival fell as post-nadir TCR diversity dropped more. After the lymphocyte nadir, photon-treated repertoires showed oligoclonal expansion, especially of CD8+ Temra cells.

In the case of this clone: Its antigen is as yet unknown.

Germline CDR1 and CDR2: WNHNN and SYGVQD (reference sequence). V lost 4 bases to trimming and J lost 4 bases, with 12 bases between them. This CDR3 spans 14 amino acids. Method: immunoSEQ multiplex PCR; TCRdb's copy keeps in-frame clones and lacks some. Among 55,000 to 85,000 clones listed, about nine tenths were seen once. This sequence originates from a woman between 35 and 50 years old with cholangiocarcinoma. The sequencing here drew on peripheral blood, taken from a patient treated with photon-based radiotherapy. The V gene is TRBV10-1, the J gene TRBJ2-3; a weak D match, TRBD2 (5 bases). Here the CDR3 DNA reads TGCGCCAGCAGTGGTGGGCTAGCACCAGATACGCAGTATTTT. This sequence encodes CASSGGLAPDTQYF.